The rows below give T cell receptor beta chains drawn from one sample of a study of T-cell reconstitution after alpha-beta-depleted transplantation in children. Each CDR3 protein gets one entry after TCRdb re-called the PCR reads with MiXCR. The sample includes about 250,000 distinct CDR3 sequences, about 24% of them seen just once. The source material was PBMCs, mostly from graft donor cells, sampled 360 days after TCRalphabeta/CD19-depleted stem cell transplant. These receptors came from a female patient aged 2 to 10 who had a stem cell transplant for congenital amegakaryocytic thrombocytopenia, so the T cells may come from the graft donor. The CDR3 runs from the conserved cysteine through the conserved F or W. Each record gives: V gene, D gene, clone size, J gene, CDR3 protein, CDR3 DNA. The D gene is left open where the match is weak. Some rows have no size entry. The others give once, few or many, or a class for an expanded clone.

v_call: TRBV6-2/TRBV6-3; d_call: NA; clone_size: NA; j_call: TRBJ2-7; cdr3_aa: CASKKGYEQYF; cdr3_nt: TGTGCCAGCAAAAAGGGTTACGAGCAGTACTTC
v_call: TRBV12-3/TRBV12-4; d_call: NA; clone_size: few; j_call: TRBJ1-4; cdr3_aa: CASSPTPGRMEKLFF; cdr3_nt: TGTGCCAGCAGTCCCACCCCAGGGAGGATGGAAAAACTGTTTTTT
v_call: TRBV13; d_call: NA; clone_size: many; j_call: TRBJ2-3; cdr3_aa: CASSLAPDTQYF; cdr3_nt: TGTGCCAGCAGCTTAGCCCCAGATACGCAGTATTTT
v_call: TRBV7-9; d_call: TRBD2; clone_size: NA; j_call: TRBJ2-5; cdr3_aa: CASSLLAGGQETQYF; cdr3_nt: TGTGCCAGCAGCTTACTGGCGGGAGGGCAGGAGACCCAGTACTTC
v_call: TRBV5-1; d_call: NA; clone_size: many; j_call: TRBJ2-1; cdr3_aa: CASSFRTANEQFF; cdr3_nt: TGCGCCAGCAGCTTTAGGACAGCCAATGAGCAGTTCTTC
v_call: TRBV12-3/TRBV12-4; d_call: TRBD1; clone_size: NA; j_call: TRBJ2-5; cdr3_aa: CASGSRWTGGEETQYF; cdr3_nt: TGTGCCAGCGGATCCCGATGGACAGGGGGAGAAGAGACCCAGTACTTC
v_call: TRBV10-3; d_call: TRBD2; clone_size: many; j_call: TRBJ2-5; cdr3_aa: CAARTGTSGQETQYF; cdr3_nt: TGTGCCGCCCGAACAGGGACTAGCGGCCAAGAGACCCAGTACTTC
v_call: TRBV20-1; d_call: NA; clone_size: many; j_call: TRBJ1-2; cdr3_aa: CSAKMDIYYGYTF; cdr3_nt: TGCAGTGCTAAAATGGACATCTACTATGGCTACACCTTC
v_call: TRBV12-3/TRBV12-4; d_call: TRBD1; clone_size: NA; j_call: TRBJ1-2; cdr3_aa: CASSLRGDRESGYTF; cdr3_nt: TGTGCCAGCAGTTTAAGGGGAGACAGGGAGAGTGGCTACACCTTC
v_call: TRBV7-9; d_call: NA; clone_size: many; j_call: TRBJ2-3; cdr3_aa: CASSQNGISTDTQYF; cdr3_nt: TGTGCCAGCAGCCAAAACGGCATTAGCACAGATACGCAGTATTTT
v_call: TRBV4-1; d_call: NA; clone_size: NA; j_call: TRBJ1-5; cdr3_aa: CASSHGDSNQPQHF; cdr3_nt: TGCGCCAGCAGTCATGGGGACAGCAATCAGCCCCAGCATTTT
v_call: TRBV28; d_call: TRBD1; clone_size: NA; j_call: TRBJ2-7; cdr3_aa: CASRNRGTGGAEQYF; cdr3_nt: TGTGCCAGCAGAAACCGGGGGACAGGGGGCGCCGAGCAGTACTTC
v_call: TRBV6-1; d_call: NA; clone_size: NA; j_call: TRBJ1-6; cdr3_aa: CASRNGFSNSPLHF; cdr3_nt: TGTGCCAGTAGGAACGGCTTCTCCAATTCACCCCTCCACTTT
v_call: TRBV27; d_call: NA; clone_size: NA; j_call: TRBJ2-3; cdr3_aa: CASSLDISTDTQYF; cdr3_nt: TGTGCCAGCAGTTTAGACATTAGCACAGATACGCAGTATTTT
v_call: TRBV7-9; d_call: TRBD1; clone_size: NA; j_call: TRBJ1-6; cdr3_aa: CASSERGQGFPNSPLHF; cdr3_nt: TGTGCCAGCAGCGAGAGGGGGCAGGGCTTTCCAAATTCACCCCTCCACTTT
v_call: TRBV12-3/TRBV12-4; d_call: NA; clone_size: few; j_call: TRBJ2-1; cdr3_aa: CASSSNEQFF; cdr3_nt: TGTGCCAGCAGTTCGAATGAGCAGTTCTTC
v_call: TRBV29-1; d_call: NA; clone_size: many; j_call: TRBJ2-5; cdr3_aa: CSVKRKETQYF; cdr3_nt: TGCAGCGTGAAACGGAAAGAGACCCAGTACTTC
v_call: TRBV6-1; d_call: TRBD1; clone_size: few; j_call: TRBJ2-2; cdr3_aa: CASSRSLRQGGKLFF; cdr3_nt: TGTGCCAGCAGCCGCAGCCTGAGACAGGGGGGGAAGCTGTTTTTT
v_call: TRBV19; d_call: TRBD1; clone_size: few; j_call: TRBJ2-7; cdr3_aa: CASSTLRGSSYEQYF; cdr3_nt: TGTGCCAGTAGTACCCTCAGGGGGAGCTCCTACGAGCAGTACTTC
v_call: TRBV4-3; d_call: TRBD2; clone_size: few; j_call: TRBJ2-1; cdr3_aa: CASSQDMLAGSSSYNEQFF; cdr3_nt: TGCGCCAGCAGCCAAGATATGCTAGCGGGGTCAAGCTCCTACAATGAGCAGTTCTTC
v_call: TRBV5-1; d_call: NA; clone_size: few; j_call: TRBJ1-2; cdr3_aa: CASSLDTYYGYTF; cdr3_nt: TGCGCCAGCAGCTTAGACACCTACTATGGCTACACCTTC